This T cell receptor beta chain was documented in a study of pediatric ulcerative colitis (dated by TCRdb to the late 2010s). For the study in its entirety: From under 10 newly diagnosed, treatment-naive pediatric ulcerative colitis patients and four non-IBD control children, paired blood and rectal samples were collected. Study-level results and caveats: Two rectal CDR3 clonotypes were present in all ulcerative colitis patients and in none of the controls. For technical reasons, blood samples from a couple of patients gave substantially fewer templates, and these samples were excluded from the blood-rectal overlap analysis. Clonal overlap between a subject's own blood and rectum was significantly greater in ulcerative colitis patients than in controls, which suggests more T cell trafficking to inflamed tissue. Rectal repertoire features separated controls, mild-moderate and acute severe colitis patients; acute severe colitis showed reduced rectal diversity due to clonal expansions. Because the repertoires came from total lymphocyte DNA, rare subsets such as regulatory T cells may have patterns that are not reflected. With only a handful of individuals, the healthy control group was small.

Using the immunoSEQ TRB Survey service, rearranged CDR3 beta regions were amplified from genomic DNA with multiplex V and J primers. Survey-level sequencing depth of up to 500,000 reads per sample was used to keep depth equal across samples. The libraries were purified and pooled, then sequenced using Illumina technology. The source study handled its data this way. Productive clonality, sample overlap, pairwise scatters, CDR3 beta length, V/D/J gene usage and productiveness were assessed with immunoSEQ online tools. Calculated diversity was defined as the number of unique rearrangements divided by total templates, multiplied by 100, and Shannon and Simpson indices were computed as well. Z-score normalized data were analyzed by principal component analysis with the R prcomp function and the ggbiplot package. Morisita's index was used to quantify blood-rectal clonal overlap within each subject. TCRdb provides this immuneACCESS table in a form limited to in-frame rearrangements. Some clones are lacking; in checked studies, under half of them reflect an unresolved V gene, and why the rest are absent is not known. Clone size and V and J calls were adopted from that table, with D and trimming inferred from the DNA. The sample records 57,000 or so clones, 85% to 90% of which are singletons. Of the sample, nearly 1.5% is held by the ten largest clones.

The germline V gene (reference sequence) specifies MNHEY as CDR1 and SMNVEV as CDR2. V is reduced by 2 bases and J by 1 base, leaving a spacing of 15 bases between them. The CDR3 runs 17 residues from the cysteine to the phenylalanine. This entry keeps only the CDR3 DNA: 51 bases, framed from base 1. With regard to this clone: What this receptor recognizes is not known. Qualities for individual bases were not recorded, and no much larger clone is one base off.

The control children had a colonoscopy because IBD was suspected, but their endoscopy was normal both macroscopically and histologically, and none were diagnosed with IBD within the following year. A blood sample was obtained concurrently with the colonoscopy. The Wizard kit (Promega) was used to extract genomic DNA from both blood and intestinal samples. The rearranged segments are TRBV27 and TRBJ1-5, with the D gene uncertain. The sample consisted of blood. The sequence derives from a boy aged 5-17 years who was a control in a study of pediatric ulcerative colitis. CDR3 protein: CASSLRAPGYSNQPQHF. The DNA sequence follows: TGTGCCAGCAGTTTACGGGCCCCGGGCTACAGCAATCAGCCCCAGCATTTT.